This entry concerns a single T cell receptor beta chain. Its antigen is unidentified. CDR1 and CDR2 from the germline V gene are SEHNR and FQNEAQ (reference sequence). Trimming cost V 5 bases and J 1 base, with 17 bases left between them. The CDR3 extends over 16 amino acids. These data are taken from a study of OX40 agonist ivuxolimab in advanced cancers. Study at large: Participants could have had prior anti-PD-1, anti-PD-L1 or anti-CTLA-4 therapy, and around 40% had some. Partial responses were observed in three patients, of whom one had hepatocellular carcinoma and two had cutaneous melanoma. Findings of the study overall: Also showing low normalized T-cell clonal expansion were some of the nonresponders.

This table comes from immunoSEQ multiplex PCR, and its TCRdb copy is limited to in-frame clones, with some not included. The repertoire has roughly 40,000 clones, about 89% of them found once; the top ten carry about 16%. At cycle 4 day 1, cycle 7 day 1, and baseline, blood was sampled. This chain joins TRBV7-9 and TRBJ1-2; D unclear. The sequences come from CD4+ or CD8+ T cells sorted from blood, collected in a trial of the OX40 agonist ivuxolimab. This receptor was identified in an adult with an advanced solid tumor such as melanoma, head and neck, liver or kidney cancer. The CDR3 DNA reads as TGTGCCAGCAGCCCACGTACGGGCACCCTTAACTATGGCTACACCTTC. Translating it yields CASSPRTGTLNYGYTF.